The sample holds a few counts of the clone carrying this TCR beta chain. The junction shows a germline mismatch at one end, possibly a read error. This entry belongs to a study of CD8+ T cells in alopecia areata. Treatment noted: oral pan-JAK inhibitor, 5-10 mg twice daily. Extraction of RNA preceded its reverse transcription into cDNA, which served as the sequencing template. Generated by immunoSEQ multiplex PCR, the TCRdb table keeps only in-frame clones and is missing some. The sample shows about 140,000 clones, around 83% of them seen only once. Germline assignment: CDR1 SQVTM and CDR2 ANQGSEA. The CDR3 covers 13 residues.

Sequences were derived from CD8+ T cells sorted from blood, sampled at week 4, from a patient treated with tofacitinib. The source of this sequence is a human donor with alopecia areata. V usage is TRBV29-1 and J usage is TRBJ2-1, with 8 bases matching TRBD2. CDR3 DNA: TGCAGCACCCGGACTAGCTCCCACAATGAGCAGTTCTTC. Amino acid sequence: CSTRTSSHNEQFF.